This is a list of T cell receptor beta chains from one sample in a study of T cell repertoires in cytomegalovirus infection. These TCRs are of unknown antigen specificity. MiXCR, applied by TCRdb to the reads, yields one record per CDR3 protein. The profile shows 300,000 to 400,000 distinct CDR3 sequences, 29% of them singletons. Sequencing was performed on cultured PBMCs, taken from culture after CMV antigen stimulation. The receptors stem from a human donor in good health (CMV status not recorded). Some clones in this sample may be carry-over from other donors' samples. The CDR3 runs from the conserved cysteine through the conserved F or W. The order of the fields is clone size, J gene, D gene, V gene, CDR3 protein, CDR3 DNA. D genes are given only for firm matches. Expanded clones get a size class; other rows say once, few or many, or leave the size out.

many,TRBJ2-1,TRBD2,TRBV7-2,CASSLLAGGANEQFF,TGTGCCAGCAGCTTACTAGCGGGGGGTGCCAATGAGCAGTTCTTC
many,TRBJ1-2,TRBD1,TRBV7-2,CASSGNRGGSYGYTF,TGTGCCAGCAGCGGTAACAGGGGAGGATCCTATGGCTACACCTTC
-,TRBJ2-1,TRBD2,TRBV29-1,CSVVLAGAPSSYNEQFF,TGCAGCGTTGTGCTAGCGGGAGCCCCGAGCTCCTACAATGAGCAGTTCTTC
few,TRBJ1-2,-,TRBV27,CASSLSAGTFGYGYTF,TGTGCCAGCAGTTTATCCGCGGGTACCTTTGGCTATGGCTACACCTTC
-,TRBJ2-3,TRBD2,TRBV7-2,CASSTGLAGLADTQYF,TGTGCCAGCAGCACCGGACTAGCGGGATTAGCAGATACGCAGTATTTT
-,TRBJ1-4,-,TRBV6-1,CASSEAVAGANEKLFF,TGTGCCAGCAGTGAAGCAGTGGCAGGGGCCAATGAAAAACTGTTTTTT
few,TRBJ1-6,-,TRBV20-1,CSASNEGTSPLHF,TGCAGTGCTAGCAATGAGGGGACTTCACCCCTCCACTTT
-,TRBJ1-2,TRBD1,TRBV5-4,CASSLAGGDGYTF,TGTGCCAGCAGCTTGGCAGGGGGCGATGGCTACACCTTC
many,TRBJ2-1,TRBD1,TRBV5-8,CASSQGQSLYNEQFF,TGTGCCAGCAGCCAGGGACAGTCTCTCTACAATGAGCAGTTCTTC
once,TRBJ2-1,TRBD2,TRBV6-1,CASNGRDPLSYNEQFF,TGTGCCAGCAATGGGAGGGATCCCCTCTCCTACAATGAGCAGTTCTTC
-,TRBJ1-1,-,TRBV7-9,CASRLMNTEAFF,TGTGCCAGCAGGCTCATGAACACTGAAGCTTTCTTT
-,TRBJ1-2,-,TRBV12-3/TRBV12-4,CASSPTDSSYGYTF,TGTGCCAGCAGTCCCACGGATTCCTCCTATGGCTACACCTTC
-,TRBJ1-1,-,TRBV11-2,CASSLDPAGPDTEAFF,TGTGCCAGCAGCTTAGATCCAGCAGGGCCCGACACTGAAGCTTTCTTT
few,TRBJ1-6,-,TRBV11-2,CASSLWGSNSPLHF,TGTGCCAGCAGCTTGTGGGGGTCCAATTCACCCCTCCACTTT
once,TRBJ2-3,-,TRBV11-3,CASSLGTPAGSADTQYF,TGTGCCAGCAGCTTAGGAACTCCGGCAGGGAGCGCAGATACGCAGTATTTT
once,TRBJ2-7,-,TRBV7-6,CASSSILGREREQYF,TGTGCCAGCAGCTCAATCCTGGGCAGGGAGAGGGAGCAGTACTTC
-,TRBJ2-4,TRBD2,TRBV6-5,CASSFRTSGKNIQYF,TGTGCCAGCAGCTTCAGGACTAGCGGGAAAAACATTCAGTACTTC
many,TRBJ1-1,-,TRBV7-2,CASSLGWANTEAFF,TGTGCCAGCAGCCTAGGGTGGGCGAACACTGAAGCTTTCTTT
-,TRBJ2-1,TRBD2,TRBV20-1,CSARGMAGATFNEQFF,TGCAGTGCTAGAGGGATGGCGGGAGCCACCTTCAATGAGCAGTTCTTC
-,TRBJ1-3,-,TRBV7-8,CASSLGVTSGNTIYF,TGTGCCAGCAGCTTAGGCGTTACCTCTGGAAACACCATATATTTT
-,TRBJ2-7,-,TRBV15,CATSRGDTEAYEQYF,TGTGCCACCAGCAGAGGGGACACCGAAGCCTACGAGCAGTACTTC
-,TRBJ2-7,TRBD2,TRBV11-2,CASSLMTSGSSF,TGTGCCAGCAGCTTAATGACTAGCGGGAGTTCCTTC
few,TRBJ2-7,-,TRBV7-3,CASSRGSSYEQYF,TGTGCCAGCAGCCGGGGGTCCTCCTACGAGCAGTACTTC
few,TRBJ2-1,TRBD2,TRBV24-1,CAKVGTSGTYNEQFF,TGTGCCAAGGTCGGGACTAGCGGGACCTACAATGAGCAGTTCTTC
-,TRBJ1-2,-,TRBV15,CATSPGTTRGYTF,TGTGCCACCAGCCCCGGGACGACTAGGGGCTACACCTTC
few,TRBJ1-4,-,TRBV3-1,CASTPTGTSNEKLFF,TGTGCCAGCACCCCGACCGGAACTTCAAATGAAAAACTGTTTTTT
-,TRBJ1-2,-,TRBV4-1,CASSHGLGLNYGYTF,TGCGCCAGCAGCCACGGCTTGGGACTGAACTATGGCTACACCTTC
few,TRBJ2-3,TRBD2,TRBV6-1,CASSPSSVYSVSGRDGDTQYF,TGTGCCAGCAGTCCCTCGTCGGTCTACTCAGTTAGCGGGAGAGATGGAGATACGCAGTATTTT
-,TRBJ1-4,TRBD1,TRBV7-8,CASSLAGTGREKLFF,TGTGCCAGCAGCTTAGCGGGGACAGGGCGTGAAAAACTGTTTTTT
-,TRBJ2-7,TRBD1,TRBV28,CASEGQAYEQYF,TGTGCCAGCGAGGGACAGGCCTACGAGCAGTACTTC
-,TRBJ2-7,TRBD1,TRBV20-1,CSADRDSFYEQYF,TGCAGTGCCGACCGGGACAGTTTCTACGAGCAGTACTTC
-,TRBJ1-6,-,TRBV10-3,CATGTAVNSPLHF,TGTGCCACCGGGACCGCCGTGAATTCACCCCTCCACTTT
once,TRBJ2-7,-,TRBV27,CASSPEGHLSYEQYF,TGTGCCAGCAGTCCAGAGGGACACCTGTCCTACGAGCAGTACTTC
few,TRBJ1-5,TRBD1,TRBV7-6,CASSSRDSRQPQHF,TGTGCCAGCAGCTCTCGGGACAGTCGGCAGCCCCAGCATTTT
few,TRBJ1-5,-,TRBV27,CASSLSHGNQPQHF,TGTGCCAGCAGTTTATCGCACGGGAATCAGCCCCAGCATTTT
many,TRBJ2-7,TRBD1,TRBV6-1,CASSAGGYEQYF,TGTGCCAGCAGTGCAGGGGGCTACGAGCAGTACTTC
few,TRBJ1-5,-,TRBV7-8,CASSPTSRTGNQPQHF,TGTGCCAGCAGCCCAACCTCCCGCACTGGCAATCAGCCCCAGCATTTT
few,TRBJ1-3,-,TRBV10-3,CAISPTGRTAGNTIYF,TGTGCCATCAGTCCGACAGGCCGCACGGCTGGAAACACCATATATTTT
once,TRBJ1-6,TRBD1,TRBV5-4,CASSSTGGNRSPLHF,TGTGCCAGCAGCTCAACAGGGGGCAATCGATCACCCCTCCACTTT
-,TRBJ2-1,-,TRBV7-2,CASSRTTEQFF,TGTGCCAGCAGCCGGACTACTGAGCAGTTCTTC
few,TRBJ1-2,-,TRBV11-3,CASSLVDRYTF,TGTGCCAGCAGCTTAGTAGACCGCTACACCTTC
-,TRBJ2-7,-,TRBV7-6,CASSPPPRGGPYEQYF,TGTGCCAGCAGCCCCCCGCCCAGGGGAGGTCCCTACGAGCAGTACTTC
-,TRBJ2-7,TRBD2,TRBV28,CASSLIPGTSGRASYEQYF,TGTGCCAGCAGTTTAATCCCCGGGACTAGCGGGAGGGCCTCATACGAGCAGTACTTC
-,TRBJ2-6,TRBD1,TRBV19,CASSIAGTGGANVLTF,TGTGCCAGTAGTATTGCTGGGACAGGTGGGGCCAACGTCCTGACTTTC
once,TRBJ1-6,-,TRBV2,CASIPQETVRSPLHF,TGTGCCAGCATTCCCCAGGAGACGGTTCGGTCACCCCTCCACTTT
few,TRBJ2-3,-,TRBV12-3/TRBV12-4,CAGGQGALDTQYF,TGTGCCGGTGGGCAGGGAGCCTTGGATACGCAGTATTTT
few,TRBJ1-1,-,TRBV12-3/TRBV12-4,CASSFGGWYGDTEAFF,TGTGCCAGCAGTTTTGGGGGTTGGTATGGGGACACTGAAGCTTTCTTT
-,TRBJ2-3,TRBD2,TRBV20-1,CSASLGTSGYTQYF,TGCAGTGCTAGCCTGGGGACTAGCGGATATACGCAGTATTTT
-,TRBJ2-1,-,TRBV12-3/TRBV12-4,CASSNQRRSGVNEQFF,TGTGCCAGCAGTAACCAACGTCGCTCCGGGGTTAATGAGCAGTTCTTC
many,TRBJ2-5,-,TRBV7-2,CASSSFGRETQYF,TGTGCCAGCAGCTCGTTTGGGCGAGAGACCCAGTACTTC
many,TRBJ2-1,TRBD2,TRBV7-2,CASSLVPGGRGTEQFF,TGTGCCAGCAGCTTAGTCCCTGGCGGGAGAGGCACTGAGCAGTTCTTC
few,TRBJ2-3,-,TRBV6-1,CASSDAGRSTDTQYF,TGTGCCAGCAGTGATGCGGGAAGGAGCACAGATACGCAGTATTTT
-,TRBJ2-1,TRBD1,TRBV9,CASSVGQGARVEQFF,TGTGCCAGCAGCGTAGGGCAGGGGGCGCGGGTGGAGCAGTTCTTC